The 32 T cell receptor beta chains reported below all come from one sample, sequenced in a study of T cell repertoires in cytomegalovirus infection. TCRdb used MiXCR to reprocess the reads, holding one entry per CDR3 protein. The sample records about 160,000 distinct CDR3 sequences, 17% being singletons. Input material: CD8+ T cells from PBMCs. Source of these receptors: a human donor in good health (CMV status not recorded). Some clones in this sample may be carry-over from other donors' samples.

This clonotype was found a few times. V is TRBV6-2 or TRBV6-3 and J is TRBJ1-5; D ambiguous. The germline V gene has CDR1 MNHEY and CDR2 SVGEGT. The CDR3 loop spans 11 amino acids. Between the trimmed V and J ends, which lost 2 bases and 8 bases, there was a span of 4 bases. The CDR3 spells CASSYPEPQHF. The CDR3 DNA follows: TGTGCCAGCAGTTACCCCGAGCCCCAGCATTTT.

As DNA, the CDR3 is TGTGCCAGCAGCTCGACAGGGAGCTCTAATTCACCCCTCCACTTT. This sequence encodes CASSSTGSSNSPLHF. The chain is built from TRBV7-2 and TRBJ1-6; 7 nucleotides match TRBD1. With V trimmed by 4 bases and J by 6 bases, 6 bases remained unmatched. The CDR3 is 15 residues long. In germline, CDR1 is SGHTA, CDR2 FQGNSA. The full variable domain, with the rest looked up from reference TRBV7-2 and TRBJ1-6, is GAGVSQSPSNKVTEKGKDVELRCDPISGHTALYWYRQSLGQGLEFLIYFQGNSAPDKSGLPSDRFSAERTGGSVSTLTIQRTQQEDSAVYLCASSSTGSSNSPLHFGNGTRLTVT.

The genes are TRBV23-1 and TRBJ1-6; D unclear. TRBV23-1 has ORF status, its function being uncertain. The CDR3 runs 12 residues. Trimming pared 8 bases from V and 4 bases from J, leaving 6 bases between. CDR3 DNA: TGCGCCAGCGAAAGATATAATTCACCCCTCCACTTT. Translating it yields CASERYNSPLHF.

This clonotype has only a few counts. V is TRBV7-2 and J is TRBJ2-2; 9 nucleotides match TRBD2. With 5 bases clipped from V and 2 bases from J, the junction kept 6 bases outside the gene matches. The V gene's germline CDR1 is SGHTA and CDR2 FQGNSA. The CDR3 sequence is 16 residues long. The CDR3 DNA is TGTGCCAGCAGCCGACCGGGACTAGCAAACACCGGGGAGCTGTTTTTT. This encodes CASSRPGLANTGELFF. Full variable domain (rest looked up from reference TRBV7-2 and TRBJ2-2): GAGVSQSPSNKVTEKGKDVELRCDPISGHTALYWYRQSLGQGLEFLIYFQGNSAPDKSGLPSDRFSAERTGGSVSTLTIQRTQQEDSAVYLCASSRPGLANTGELFFGEGSRLTVL.

This clonotype was counted a few times. The chain links TRBV6-2 or TRBV6-3 to TRBJ2-1; unclear D gene. The CDR3 length is 12 residues. The germline V and J ends were trimmed by 6 bases and 3 bases, with 6 bases remaining between them. Per the germline V gene, CDR1 is MNHEY and CDR2 is SVGEGT. The CDR3 loop reads CASRPGYNEQFF. Here the CDR3 DNA reads TGTGCCAGCAGACCGGGCTACAATGAGCAGTTCTTC.

This clonotype was picked up many times. The chain joins TRBV7-2 to TRBJ1-2; possible D gene TRBD1, 6 bases. The germline gives CDR1 SGHTA, CDR2 FQGNSA. V lost 0 bases, J lost 3 bases, and 11 bases lay in between. This CDR3 contains 15 residues. The CDR3: CASSLAMGAHYGYTF. For the CDR3, the DNA is TGTGCCAGCAGCTTAGCGATGGGGGCACACTATGGCTACACCTTC.

This chain uses TRBV6-2 or TRBV6-3 with TRBJ2-1, with D tentatively TRBD2 (5 bases). This CDR3 contains 15 residues. Germline CDR1 and CDR2: MNHEY and SVGEGT. V lost 4 bases to trimming and J lost 3 bases, with 13 bases between them. The CDR3 nucleotides are TGTGCCAGCAGTTTGGGAGTGAGGGACTACAATGAGCAGTTCTTC. Its translation is CASSLGVRDYNEQFF.

The rearrangement links TRBV6-2 or TRBV6-3 to TRBJ2-7, with D possibly matching TRBD1 (6 bases). Trimming stripped 4 bases from V and 2 bases from J, with 12 bases between. Germline V gene sequence: CDR1 MNHEY, CDR2 SVGEGT. CDR3 length: 14 residues. This CDR3 is CASSSSGTTYEQYF. The CDR3 DNA reads TGTGCCAGCAGTTCCTCCGGGACAACCTACGAGCAGTACTTC.

This chain joins TRBV7-2 and TRBJ2-1; no firm D call. This CDR3 has 11 amino acids. Trimming stripped 5 bases from V and 8 bases from J, with 7 bases between. Per the germline V gene, CDR1 is SGHTA and CDR2 is FQGNSA. In DNA, the CDR3 is TGTGCCAGCAGCGCCGATTATGAGCAGTTCTTC. Its translation is CASSADYEQFF.

V and J are TRBV24-1 and TRBJ2-1; TRBD1 is a possible D gene (6 bases). V lost 4 bases and J lost 2, with 17 bases in between. Per germline, CDR1 KGHDR and CDR2 SFDVKD. This CDR3 comprises 17 residues. This chain's CDR3 is CATSDRNPTGPYNEQFF. The CDR3 DNA sequence: TGTGCCACCAGTGACCGCAACCCGACAGGACCCTACAATGAGCAGTTCTTC.

This clonotype turned up a few times. The V and J genes are TRBV7-9 and TRBJ2-1, with unresolved D. This CDR3 region has 13 residues. Trimming cost V 4 bases and J 7 bases, with 11 bases left between them. CDR1 is SEHNR and CDR2 is FQNEAQ in the germline V gene (reference sequence). The CDR3 here is CASSSRDSNEQFF. The DNA of the CDR3 is TGTGCCAGCAGCTCAAGGGATTCGAATGAGCAGTTCTTC.

This clonotype was recorded a few times. V usage is TRBV29-1 and J usage is TRBJ2-3, with 8 bases fitting TRBD1. The CDR3 has 16 residues. Germline V gene data show CDR1 as SQVTM and CDR2 as ANQGSEA. J gave up 6 bases and V 0 bases, and 11 bases lay outside the gene matches. The CDR3 DNA sequence: TGCAGCGTTGAAGATTTGACAGGGGTCGGTATGGATACGCAGTATTTT. Translation gives CSVEDLTGVGMDTQYF.

There are a few counts of this clonotype. V usage is TRBV7-2 and J usage is TRBJ2-5, with 7 bases aligning to TRBD1. CDR3 size: 16 residues. Germline CDR1 is SGHTA and CDR2 is FQGNSA. V dropped 3 bases and J dropped 3; count of bases not matched to a gene: 10. CDR3 DNA sequence: TGTGCCAGCAGCTTGTTGGCAGGGGGTATTGAAGAGACCCAGTACTTC. Encoded protein: CASSLLAGGIEETQYF.

The chain employs TRBV7-2 and TRBJ2-5; D might be TRBD1 (6 bases). This CDR3 is 19 amino acids long. Trimming removed 5 bases at V and 2 bases at J, with 27 bases between. Germline-derived CDR1 and CDR2 are SGHTA and FQGNSA. The CDR3 sequence: CASSLNPRAPPGHQETQYF. The DNA for the CDR3 is TGTGCCAGCAGCCTCAACCCCCGAGCGCCCCCGGGACATCAAGAGACCCAGTACTTC.

This clonotype was observed many times. J is TRBJ1-5 and V is TRBV19, with unresolved D. CDR3 length: 13 amino acids. Trimming left V 6 bases short and J 5 bases short, with 11 bases between. The germline CDR1 and CDR2 sequences are LNHDA and SQIVND (reference sequence). The CDR3 DNA sequence: TGTGCCAGTAGCTTGGGCTACTATCAGCCCCAGCATTTT. This gives the protein CASSLGYYQPQHF.

A note on this clonotype: One end of the junction fails to match germline, which may point to a read error. CDR3 nucleotide sequence: TGTGCCAGCAGCCAGCTCGGGAGCTCCTACGAGCGGTACTTC. This translates into CASSQLGSSYERYF. The chain couples TRBV7-6 to TRBJ2-7; maybe TRBD2 (6 bases). The CDR3 has 14 amino acids. From germline, CDR1 is SGHVS and CDR2 FNYEAQ. The full variable domain, completed using reference TRBV7-6 and TRBJ2-7, is GAGVSQSPRYKVTKRGQDVALRCDPISGHVSLYWYRQALGQGPEFLTYFNYEAQQDKSGLPNDRFSAERPEGSISTLTIQRTEQRDSAMYRCASSQLGSSYERYFGPGTRLTVT.

The gene calls are TRBV7-2 and TRBJ2-3; either TRBD1 or TRBD2 may fit D (5 bases each). Per the germline V gene, CDR1 is SGHTA and CDR2 is FQGNSA. The CDR3 runs 14 residues. Trimming took 5 bases from V and 4 from J, leaving 13 bases between them. CDR3 sequence: CASSMFGAADTQYF. CDR3 coding DNA: TGTGCCAGCAGCATGTTCGGGGCCGCAGATACGCAGTATTTT. Supplemented by reference TRBV7-2 and TRBJ2-3, the full variable domain reads GAGVSQSPSNKVTEKGKDVELRCDPISGHTALYWYRQSLGQGLEFLIYFQGNSAPDKSGLPSDRFSAERTGGSVSTLTIQRTQQEDSAVYLCASSMFGAADTQYFGPGTRLTVL.

The chain has TRBV27 and TRBJ1-2; D is undetermined. The CDR3 has 16 amino acids. Germline values: CDR1 MNHEY, CDR2 SMNVEV (reference sequence). The germline V and J ends were trimmed by 5 bases and 3 bases, with 19 bases remaining between them. CDR3 sequence reads: CASSASLLEFHYGYTF. In DNA form, the CDR3 reads TGTGCCAGCAGTGCCTCACTCTTGGAATTTCACTATGGCTACACCTTC.

In this sample, this clonotype is medium-sized. This chain joins TRBV7-2 and TRBJ2-7; 9 bases fit TRBD1. The V gene end was trimmed by 1 base and the J gene end by 4 bases; junction bases not matched to a gene: 5. The germline V gene encodes CDR1 SGHTA and CDR2 FQGNSA. The CDR3 spans 15 residues. The CDR3 region is CASSLEVTGGYEQYF. The CDR3 nucleotides are TGTGCCAGCAGCTTAGAGGTGACAGGGGGGTACGAGCAGTACTTC.

This clonotype showed up many times. J is TRBJ1-2 and V is TRBV7-2; no definite D call. Germline-derived CDR1 and CDR2 are SGHTA and FQGNSA. V lost 1 base to trimming and J lost 8 bases, with 14 bases between them. The CDR3 spans 14 residues. CDR3 amino acids: CASSLVGEASGYTF. DNA for the CDR3: TGTGCCAGCAGCTTAGTTGGTGAAGCAAGCGGCTACACCTTC. The full variable domain, with the rest looked up from reference TRBV7-2 and TRBJ1-2, is GAGVSQSPSNKVTEKGKDVELRCDPISGHTALYWYRQSLGQGLEFLIYFQGNSAPDKSGLPSDRFSAERTGGSVSTLTIQRTQQEDSAVYLCASSLVGEASGYTFGSGTRLTVV.

This clonotype was detected only a few times. The V and J genes are TRBV4-2 and TRBJ1-4, with 12 nucleotides matching TRBD1. The J segment lost 3 bases and the V segment lost 6 bases, leaving 11 bases of the junction unmatched. This CDR3 region has 18 residues. Germline V gene lookup returns CDR1 LGHNA and CDR2 YNFKEQ. The CDR3 DNA is TGTGCCAGCAGAACTCCGCCGGGACAGGGGGCGGCTAATGAAAAACTGTTTTTT. Protein: CASRTPPGQGAANEKLFF.

This rearrangement joins TRBV6-2 or TRBV6-3 to TRBJ2-2; 8 bases line up with TRBD2. The CDR3 sequence is 15 residues long. Trimming removed 6 bases from V and 7 bases from J; junction bases left unmatched: 10. Germline assignment: CDR1 MNHEY and CDR2 SVGEGT. As DNA, the CDR3 is TGTGCCAGCAGGATCACTAGCGGTTCCAGCGGGGAGCTGTTTTTT. Its translation is CASRITSGSSGELFF.

This clonotype has more than one count but fewer than ten. The V call is TRBV11-1, the J call TRBJ1-2, with D unclear. The V end was cut by 5 bases, the J end by 2 bases, with 18 bases between. The CDR3 spans 16 residues. The germline V gene has CDR1 SGHAT and CDR2 FQDESV (reference sequence). The CDR3: CASSRTTDSPNYGYTF. CDR3 sequence (DNA): TGTGCCAGCAGCCGAACGACGGACTCACCGAACTATGGCTACACCTTC.

This chain's CDR3 is CGSGTGRTEAFF. CDR3 sequence (DNA): TGTGGGTCGGGGACGGGCCGGACTGAAGCTTTCTTT. The chain employs TRBV7-9 and TRBJ1-1, with D possibly TRBD1 on 5 matching bases. The CDR3 totals 12 residues. Germline loops: CDR1 SEHNR, CDR2 FQNEAQ (reference sequence).

This clonotype has only a few counts. The chain combines TRBV12-3 or TRBV12-4 with TRBJ2-7; D ambiguous. Trimming stripped 4 bases from V and 2 bases from J, with 12 bases between. CDR3 size: 14 residues. CDR3 sequence reads: CASSSLGNPYEQYF. The CDR3 nucleotides are TGTGCCAGCAGTTCCCTCGGTAACCCCTACGAGCAGTACTTC.

J is TRBJ1-2 and V is TRBV5-4; D is unclear. The V gene's germline CDR1 is SGHNT and CDR2 YYREEE (reference sequence). This CDR3 is built from 15 residues. Trimming removed 1 base from V and 1 base from J, with 11 bases in between. CDR3 sequence: CASSLKSTINYGYTF. The CDR3 DNA is TGTGCCAGCAGCTTGAAATCGACGATTAACTATGGCTACACCTTC.

This clonotype was seen many times. The chain has TRBV7-2 and TRBJ2-2, with TRBD2 identical over 9 bases. CDR1 and CDR2 from the germline V gene are SGHTA and FQGNSA. The CDR3 extends over 17 amino acids. The V gene end was trimmed by 2 bases and the J gene end by 3 bases; junction bases not matched to a gene: 7. This CDR3 is CASSLFFPSGDTGELFF. The CDR3 DNA reads as TGTGCCAGCAGCTTATTTTTTCCTAGCGGGGACACCGGGGAGCTGTTTTTT.

The chain employs TRBV27 and TRBJ2-6; D call uncertain. Per the germline V gene, CDR1 is MNHEY and CDR2 is SMNVEV (reference sequence). This CDR3 has 17 amino acids. Trimming pared 7 bases from V and 1 base from J, leaving 17 bases between. The CDR3 is CASISDRWGSGANVLTF. Here the CDR3 DNA reads TGTGCCAGCATTTCAGACCGGTGGGGATCTGGGGCCAACGTCCTGACTTTC.

This clonotype has just one count. The genes are TRBV5-5 and TRBJ1-1, with 7 nucleotides matching TRBD1. The CDR3 loop spans 14 amino acids. V gave up 0 bases and J gave up 8 bases; unmatched junction bases: 7. Germline V gene lookup returns CDR1 SGHKS and CDR2 YYEKEE (reference sequence). The CDR3 loop reads CASSLGDRLHEAFF. For the CDR3, the DNA is TGTGCCAGCAGCTTGGGGGACAGACTTCACGAAGCTTTCTTT.

The chain carries TRBV7-2 and TRBJ2-7; D remains unclear. V shed 6 bases and J shed 2 bases, with 11 bases lying between them. The germline V gene encodes CDR1 SGHTA and CDR2 FQGNSA. This CDR3 contains 13 residues. CDR3 residues: CASRFQAPYEQYF. In DNA, the CDR3 is TGTGCCAGCAGGTTCCAGGCTCCCTACGAGCAGTACTTC.

This clonotype appeared a few times. This chain uses TRBV7-9 with TRBJ2-7; D is unresolved. Germline lookup yields CDR1 SEHNR and CDR2 FQNEAQ (reference sequence). Trimming took off 5 bases at V and 3 bases at J, with 11 bases between the two ends. The CDR3 is 13 amino acids. CDR3 bases: TGTGCCAGCAGCCCCCAACCGGTCTACGAGCAGTACTTC. Translation gives CASSPQPVYEQYF. Combining the CDR3 with reference TRBV7-9 and TRBJ2-7 gives the whole variable domain DTGVSQNPRHKITKRGQNVTFRCDPISEHNRLYWYRQTLGQGPEFLTYFQNEAQLEKSRLLSDRFSAERPKGSFSTLEIQRTEQGDSAMYLCASSPQPVYEQYFGPGTRLTVT.

This clonotype was seen many times. This chain uses TRBV7-8 with TRBJ2-5, with no clear D. This CDR3 is built from 13 residues. V was shortened by 3 bases and J by 1 base, with 6 bases between the two germline ends. Germline CDR1 reads SGHVS; CDR2 reads FQNEAQ. For the CDR3, the DNA is TGTGCCAGCAGCTTCTTCACCCAAGAGACCCAGTACTTC. The encoded protein is CASSFFTQETQYF.